This entry is about one T cell receptor (beta chain). Antigen specificity is unknown. Trimming removed 2 bases from V and 5 bases from J, with 12 bases in between. CDR1 and CDR2 (germline): SGHVS, FNYEAQ. The CDR3 totals 14 residues. This sample was taken from a study of T-cell memory formation after mild COVID-19. TCRdb fed the 5' RACE reads into MiXCR, producing one record per CDR3 protein. This sample carries 350,000 to 500,000 distinct CDR3 sequences, more than 20% of them seen once, and the ten largest clones take less than 15%. Study-wide findings and caveats: Detection of some responders pre-infection suggested pre-existing cross-reactive memory T cells participated. There was a balanced CD4/CD8 profile in clones contracting day 15 to 85, and later expanders leaned CD4+.

The sequencing sample was made of PBMCs or a T cell subset sorted from them (not recorded which). The chain is built from TRBV7-6 and TRBJ2-5, with a possible D match to TRBD1 (5 bases). This clonotype was sampled from an adult woman who had mild COVID-19 (a few samples of this study predate the infection). Cell type and time point are not known. Here the CDR3 reads CASSLLGETETQYF. The CDR3 nucleotides read TGTGCCAGCAGCTTATTAGGGGAAACGGAGACCCAGTACTTC.